This T cell receptor (beta chain) was recorded in a study of T cell changes during pregnancy in multiple sclerosis. V lost 4 bases and J 0 bases, leaving 17 bases between the germline ends. CDR1 SGHRS and CDR2 YFSETQ come from the germline V gene. This CDR3 has 16 residues. TCRdb keeps only in-frame clones here, not all; method: immunoSEQ multiplex PCR. The top ten hold approximately 1.5% of the sample, which has around 65,000 clones, under 95% seen once. The material sequenced was peripheral blood, taken in the third trimester of pregnancy. The receptor's source is a female donor in good health, enrolled as a control in a pregnancy study. The V gene is TRBV5-1, the J gene TRBJ2-7; possibly TRBD1 for D (6 bases). The CDR3 region has the DNA TGCGCCAGCAGCCCAAATGTACAGGGTGGCTCCTACGAGCAGTACTTC. Its translation: CASSPNVQGGSYEQYF.